The entry that follows covers one TCR beta chain sequence. This record comes from a study of CD8 T cells in Susac syndrome. Random hexamers were used to reverse transcribe an amount of roughly 0.5 to 1 ug RNA. TCRdb ran MiXCR on the immunoSEQ multiplex PCR reads and lists one entry per CDR3 protein. Of about 210,000 distinct CDR3 sequences detected, 95% appear once; the ten largest clones hold less than 0.095%. This clonotype was obtained from a human donor with multiple sclerosis. Sequencing input: CD4+ T cells from PBMCs.

CDR3 sequence (DNA): TGTGCCACCAGCAGAGAGAGGGGACAGTCCTATGGCTACACCTTC. Amino acid sequence: CATSRERGQSYGYTF. The chain combines TRBV15 with TRBJ1-2, with TRBD1 matching over 7 bases. The germline V gene encodes CDR1 LNHNV and CDR2 YYDKDF (reference sequence). J was trimmed by 4 bases and V by 0 bases; bases with no gene match: 5. CDR3 size: 15 residues.